This is a list of T cell receptor beta chains from one sample in a study of blood T cell repertoires in COVID-19. Produced via immunoSEQ multiplex PCR; TCRdb's table is partial and in-frame only. The top ten clones hold 5.5% to 7% of a sample with hundreds of thousands of clones, about 91% of them seen once. Sequences were obtained from peripheral blood. These receptors all stem from a woman younger than 45 who had recovered from COVID-19. CDR3s include the opening cysteine and the closing phenylalanine or tryptophan. Each record gives: CDR3 length, J gene, clone size, V gene, D gene, CDR3 DNA, CDR3 protein. The D gene is left open where the match is weak. Only some rows state a clone size, as once, few, many or a class for expanded clones.

>15|TRBJ2-7|-|TRBV14|TRBD1
TGTGCCAGCAGCCAAACCGGGACAGCCATCTACGAGCAGTACTTC
CASSQTGTAIYEQYF
>20|TRBJ2-1|-|TRBV21-1|-
TGTGCCAGCAGCAAGGTTTCCCATAGCGGGGGCGGGAGCTCCTACAATGAGCAGTTCTTC
CASSKVSHSGGGSSYNEQFF
>14|TRBJ1-3|-|TRBV5-1|TRBD1
TGCGCCAGCAGCCTACAAACAGGGGGTAACACCATATATTTT
CASSLQTGGNTIYF
>15|TRBJ2-7|-|TRBV6-1|TRBD2
TGTGCCAGCAGTGAAGGCAGCGGGGGGACCTACGAGCAGTACTTC
CASSEGSGGTYEQYF
>15|TRBJ2-5|-|TRBV7-9|TRBD1
TGTGCCAGCAGCTTAGTGACAGGGGCCCAAGAGACCCAGTACTTC
CASSLVTGAQETQYF
>17|TRBJ2-5|-|TRBV5-1|TRBD2
TGCGCCAGCAGCCCTGGACTAGCGGGGGTGGTACAAGAGACCCAGTACTTC
CASSPGLAGVVQETQYF
>15|TRBJ2-1|-|TRBV28|-
TGTGCCAGCACTTCTTCAGGTAGGCCACTCCATGAGCAGTTCTTC
CASTSSGRPLHEQFF
>14|TRBJ1-1|-|TRBV6-5|-
TGTGCCAGCTGCGAGGCCTCCATGAACACTGAAGCTTTCTTT
CASCEASMNTEAFF
>16|TRBJ2-1|-|TRBV6-5|-
TGTGCCAGCAGTTACCAAGGGACTGCCTCCTACAATGAGCAGTTCTTC
CASSYQGTASYNEQFF
>14|TRBJ1-4|few|TRBV5-1|TRBD1
TGCGCCAGCAGCTTCGGCAGGGGGCTTGAAAAACTGTTTTTT
CASSFGRGLEKLFF
>12|TRBJ2-1|-|TRBV12-3/TRBV12-4|-
TGTGCCAGCAGTTCCGACAGGAACACCCGTTTCTTC
CASSSDRNTRFF
>14|TRBJ1-2|-|TRBV5-1|-
TGCGCCAGCAGCGCGGACAGTGTTAACTATGGCTACACCTTC
CASSADSVNYGYTF
>15|TRBJ1-2|-|TRBV7-2|-
TGTGCCAGCAGCTTATTTATCAGTCTTAACTATGGCTACACCTTC
CASSLFISLNYGYTF
>11|TRBJ1-2|-|TRBV5-1|-
TGCGCCAGCAGCGGGGCTGCTGGCTACACCTTC
CASSGAAGYTF
>18|TRBJ1-2|-|TRBV18|-
TGTGCCAGCTCACCAGAACCGGTTCAGGCAGGGGCGTCCTATGGCTACACCTTC
CASSPEPVQAGASYGYTF
>15|TRBJ2-7|-|TRBV5-1|-
TGCGCCAGCAGCTTGGCTGGAGGGGGCCTCTACGAGCAGTACTTC
CASSLAGGGLYEQYF
>14|TRBJ1-1|-|TRBV6-5|TRBD1
TGTGCCAGCAGGGCTAGACAGGGTTCCACTGAAGCTTTCTTT
CASRARQGSTEAFF